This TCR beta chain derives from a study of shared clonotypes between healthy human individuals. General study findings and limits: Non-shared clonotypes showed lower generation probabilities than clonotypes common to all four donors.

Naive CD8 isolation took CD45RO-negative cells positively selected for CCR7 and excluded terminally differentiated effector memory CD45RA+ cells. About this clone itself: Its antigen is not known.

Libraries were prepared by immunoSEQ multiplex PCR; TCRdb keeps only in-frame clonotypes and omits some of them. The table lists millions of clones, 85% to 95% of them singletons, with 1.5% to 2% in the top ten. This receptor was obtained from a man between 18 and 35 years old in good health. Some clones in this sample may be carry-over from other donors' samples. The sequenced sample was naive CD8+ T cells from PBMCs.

The CDR3 bases are TGTGCCAGCAGTTTATATGAGTTCCCAAACACTGAAGCTTTCTTT. This encodes CASSLYEFPNTEAFF. The chain uses TRBV28 and TRBJ1-1; unclear D gene. Trimming removed 1 base from V and 2 bases from J, with 11 bases in between. The CDR3 loop spans 15 amino acids. Germline V gene lookup returns CDR1 MDHEN and CDR2 SYDVKM.